These 23 T cell receptor beta chains originate from one sample sequenced in a study of cytomegalovirus exposure and HLA in healthy donors. PCR employed 60 Vbeta and 13 Jbeta primers. The assay was immunoSEQ multiplex PCR, and TCRdb's table has in-frame clones only and misses some. Among 90,000 to 150,000 clones listed, around three quarters were seen once. The specimen sequenced was PBMCs. The origin of the receptors is a man aged 35 to 55 in good health and CMV-seropositive.

V gene TRBV16 combines with J gene TRBJ2-1, with D possibly being TRBD2 (7 bases). The germline V gene has CDR1 KGHSY and CDR2 FQNENV. The germline V and J ends were trimmed by 3 bases and 8 bases, with 17 bases remaining between them. The CDR3 contains 15 residues. This CDR3 reads CASSHSGWGGDEQFF. In DNA, the CDR3 is TGTGCCAGCAGCCACTCTGGCTGGGGGGGCGATGAGCAGTTCTTC.

The rearrangement joins TRBV27 to TRBJ2-3, with TRBD2 identical over 15 bases. Germline V gene sequence: CDR1 MNHEY, CDR2 SMNVEV (reference sequence). This CDR3 comprises 19 residues. With V trimmed by 7 bases and J by 0 bases, 11 bases remained unmatched. CDR3 nucleotide sequence: TGTGCCAGCACCTTAACCGGACTAGCGGGGGGGACTAGCACAGATACGCAGTATTTT. Translating it yields CASTLTGLAGGTSTDTQYF.

The rearrangement joins TRBV5-5 to TRBJ1-2; 8 nucleotides match TRBD1. Trimming cost V 4 bases and J 4 bases; bases outside gene matches: 6. CDR1 is SGHKS, CDR2 YYEKEE, per germline (reference sequence). CDR3 size: 14 residues. The CDR3 bases are TGTGCCAGCAGCACCGGGACAGGTGTCTATGGCTACACCTTC. It specifies CASSTGTGVYGYTF.

Comment on this clone: The junction departs from the called germline gene at one end, perhaps through a read error. This chain uses TRBV4-2 with TRBJ1-2; D not resolved. This CDR3 region has 13 residues. Looked up from germline, CDR1 is LGHNA and CDR2 is YNFKEQ. CDR3 sequence (DNA): TGTGCCAGCAGCCAAGACAGGATATTTGGCTACGCCTTC. Its protein is CASSQDRIFGYAF.

This clone was detected only a few times. The rearrangement uses TRBV5-6 and TRBJ1-4, with a tentative D call TRBD1 (6 bases). The germline V gene encodes CDR1 SGHDT and CDR2 YYEEEE. The CDR3 is made up of 14 amino acids. V lost 1 base and J lost 7, with 11 bases in between. CDR3 loop: CASSLFGTPEKLFF. The CDR3 DNA follows: TGTGCCAGCAGCTTGTTTGGGACACCTGAAAAACTGTTTTTT.

The genes are TRBV5-5 and TRBJ2-5, with 7 bases fitting TRBD2. This CDR3 has 12 amino acids. J gave up 5 bases and V 3 bases, and 1 base lay outside the gene matches. The germline CDR1 and CDR2 sequences are SGHKS and YYEKEE (reference sequence). The chain's CDR3 is CASSSGGETQYF. The CDR3 DNA reads TGTGCCAGCAGCTCCGGGGGGGAGACCCAGTACTTC.

The chain uses TRBV19 and TRBJ2-3; 7 nucleotides align to TRBD1. The CDR3 has 15 residues. The ends lost 7 bases at V and 9 bases at J; junction bases unmatched: 16. Germline assignment: CDR1 LNHDA and CDR2 SQIVND (reference sequence). CDR3 coding DNA: TGTGCCAGTACCATGGGACAGAGATCCTCGGGGACGCAGTATTTT. It codes for CASTMGQRSSGTQYF.

In this sample, this clone turned up a few times. The chain carries TRBV9 and TRBJ2-7, with D perhaps TRBD1 (5 bases). The CDR3 is made up of 14 amino acids. Trimming stripped 4 bases from V and 3 bases from J, with 14 bases between. The germline V gene encodes CDR1 SGDLS and CDR2 YYNGEE. CDR3 residues: CASSPGDGHYEQYF. CDR3 bases: TGTGCCAGCAGCCCCGGCGACGGACACTACGAGCAGTACTTC.

The chain recombines TRBV11-2 with TRBJ1-4; no clear D. Trimming shortened V by 2 bases and J by 4 bases, and 17 bases separated the two germline ends. The germline V gene has CDR1 SGHAT and CDR2 FQNNGV. The CDR3 covers 17 residues. The CDR3 coding sequence is TGTGCCAGCAGCTTATTATTGCGAGGGCGCGGTAATGAAAAACTGTTTTTT. Its translation is CASSLLLRGRGNEKLFF. The full variable domain, rest sourced from reference TRBV11-2 and TRBJ1-4, is EAGVAQSPRYKIIEKRQSVAFWCNPISGHATLYWYQQILGQGPKLLIQFQNNGVVDDSQLPKDRFSAERLKGVDSTLKIQPAKLEDSAVYLCASSLLLRGRGNEKLFFGSGTQLSVL.

The V gene is TRBV5-1, the J gene TRBJ1-3; TRBD1 is a possible D gene (6 bases). CDR1 is SGHRS, CDR2 YFSETQ, per germline. The CDR3 has 17 amino acids. The V gene lost 4 bases and the J gene lost 0 bases, with 17 bases spanning the gap. CDR3 coding DNA: TGCGCCAGCAGCCTCGGACAGCCTTCTTACTCTGGAAACACCATATATTTT. Its translation is CASSLGQPSYSGNTIYF.

J is TRBJ2-7 and V is TRBV6-5; TRBD1 matches 8 bases. CDR1 MNHEY and CDR2 SVGAGI come from the germline V gene. The CDR3 contains 14 residues. J lost 2 bases, V lost 7 bases, and 7 bases had no gene match. The CDR3 reads CASNRQGLAYEQYF. Written as DNA, the CDR3 is TGTGCCAGCAATCGACAGGGGCTTGCCTACGAGCAGTACTTC.

The sample holds one count of this clone. V is TRBV7-9 and J is TRBJ2-1; 10 bases agree with TRBD2. The length of the CDR3 is 17 residues. The germline gives CDR1 SEHNR, CDR2 FQNEAQ (reference sequence). Losses at the gene ends were 1 base for V and 3 bases for J; bases not matched to a gene: 6. The DNA for the CDR3 is TGTGCCAGCAGCTTAGGACTAGCGGGCTTAGGCTACAATGAGCAGTTCTTC. This codes for CASSLGLAGLGYNEQFF. Supplemented by reference TRBV7-9 and TRBJ2-1, the full variable domain reads DTGVSQNPRHKITKRGQNVTFRCDPISEHNRLYWYRQTLGQGPEFLTYFQNEAQLEKSRLLSDRFSAERPKGSFSTLEIQRTEQGDSAMYLCASSLGLAGLGYNEQFFGPGTRLTVL.

The V gene is TRBV6-1, the J gene TRBJ1-5; D is unresolved. This CDR3 is 14 amino acids long. In germline, CDR1 is MNHNS, CDR2 SASEGT. V was trimmed by 3 bases and J by 3 bases, leaving 9 bases between them. Here the CDR3 DNA reads TGTGCCAGCAGTGACGAGGGTTACAATCAGCCCCAGCATTTT. Translating it yields CASSDEGYNQPQHF.

The chain employs TRBV4-3 and TRBJ2-1; 12 bases line up with TRBD2. There are 13 residues in the CDR3. J was trimmed by 6 bases and V by 6 bases; bases with no gene match: 0. The germline V gene encodes CDR1 LGHNA and CDR2 YSLEER. CDR3 sequence (DNA): TGCGCCAGCAGACTAGCGGGGGGCAATGAGCAGTTCTTC. It is translated as CASRLAGGNEQFF.

V and J are TRBV5-4 and TRBJ1-2; TRBD1 aligns across 7 bases. This CDR3 spans 13 amino acids. V was clipped by 4 bases and J by 8 bases; unmatched bases: 8. Looked up from germline, CDR1 is SGHNT and CDR2 is YYREEE (reference sequence). The CDR3 DNA follows: TGTGCCAGCAGCCTGACAGGGTCACGGGGCTACACCTTC. Translating it yields CASSLTGSRGYTF.

CDR3 sequence: CASSLGTGDSHEQYF. DNA of the CDR3: TGCGCCAGCAGCTTGGGGACAGGGGATTCCCACGAGCAGTACTTC. The genes are TRBV5-1 and TRBJ2-7, with TRBD1 identical over 9 bases. Looked up from germline, CDR1 is SGHRS and CDR2 is YFSETQ. With V trimmed by 0 bases and J by 5 bases, 6 bases remained unmatched. CDR3 size: 15 residues.

The chain couples TRBV27 to TRBJ1-5, with 7 bases lining up with TRBD1. Germline loops: CDR1 MNHEY, CDR2 SMNVEV (reference sequence). Trimming cost V 8 bases and J 2 bases; bases outside gene matches: 9. The CDR3 totals 15 residues. CDR3: CASGRDRRGNQPQHF. CDR3 in DNA: TGTGCCAGCGGAAGGGACAGACGGGGCAATCAGCCCCAGCATTTT.

This rearrangement joins TRBV4-1 to TRBJ1-6; D gene uncertain. With 1 base removed from V and 5 bases from J, the gap between germline ends came to 12 bases. Germline CDR1 and CDR2: MGHRA and YSYEKL. The CDR3 sequence is 16 residues long. The CDR3 here is CASSQVATWNNSPLHF. The CDR3 DNA reads as TGCGCCAGCAGCCAAGTAGCTACCTGGAATAATTCACCCCTCCACTTT.

This chain joins TRBV7-2 and TRBJ1-4, with D tentatively TRBD1 (5 bases). V lost 1 base, J lost 0 bases, and 9 bases lay in between. The germline CDR1 and CDR2 sequences are SGHTA and FQGNSA. The CDR3 contains 16 residues. Written as DNA, the CDR3 is TGTGCCAGCAGCTTAGAGACAGCCGCAACTAATGAAAAACTGTTTTTT. Translation gives CASSLETAATNEKLFF.

J is TRBJ1-1 and V is TRBV5-5; D unclear. V was trimmed by 3 bases and J by 5 bases, leaving 8 bases between them. The CDR3 extends over 12 amino acids. Germline CDR1 and CDR2: SGHKS and YYEKEE (reference sequence). CDR3 coding DNA: TGTGCCAGCAGCTCGGGTGGGACTGAAGCTTTCTTT. Translated: CASSSGGTEAFF.

The chain recombines TRBV5-1 with TRBJ2-2; 7 bases map to TRBD1. In germline, CDR1 is SGHRS, CDR2 YFSETQ. CDR3 size: 15 residues. V lost 5 bases and J lost 7; bases outside the gene matches: 11. The CDR3 DNA is TGCGCCAGCAGTGCCGGACAGGAATCCATCGGGGAGCTGTTTTTT. This gives the protein CASSAGQESIGELFF.

In its sample, this clone was seen a few times. The chain has TRBV5-4 and TRBJ2-7, with D perhaps matching TRBD1 (6 bases). CDR1 SGHNT and CDR2 YYREEE come from the germline V gene (reference sequence). Trimming stripped 4 bases from V and 1 base from J, with 12 bases between. The CDR3 spans 14 residues. The CDR3 sequence: CASSGGQMSYEQYF. The CDR3 coding sequence is TGTGCCAGCAGCGGAGGACAGATGTCCTACGAGCAGTACTTC.

The V call is TRBV7-9, the J call TRBJ2-5; a weak D match, TRBD1 (5 bases). Trimming stripped 7 bases from V and 2 bases from J, with 23 bases between. The germline CDR1 and CDR2 sequences are SEHNR and FQNEAQ (reference sequence). This CDR3 is built from 17 residues. CDR3: CASTHLAPRQKQETQYF. CDR3 in DNA: TGTGCCAGCACCCACCTGGCGCCGAGACAGAAACAAGAGACCCAGTACTTC.